The present TCR beta chain was sequenced within a study of CD8+ T cells in alopecia areata (dated by TCRdb to 2017 to 2018). Notes on the research overall: The treated patients, all with moderate-to-severe alopecia areata, were enrolled in an open-label pilot trial of oral tofacitinib given at 5 to 10 mg twice daily. Patients received tofacitinib for 6 to 18 months and were then followed off drug for 6 months to check for delayed response and recurrence. In treated patients, disease severity was measured using the SALT score, which gives the percentage of scalp surface area affected. High-throughput TCRbeta sequencing was used to examine T cell clonal expansion in alopecia areata in both the C3H/HeJ mouse model and human patients. Scalp tissue and sorted CD4+ and CD8+ peripheral blood T cells from patchy and totalis/universalis alopecia areata patients and from healthy controls were covered by human TCRbeta sequencing. Biopsies were taken from tofacitinib-treated patients at baseline and again at 4 and 24 weeks into treatment, and several of those patients also had a later scalp biopsy. Clonality in the scalp was compared among normal scalp (n=4), patchy alopecia areata scalp (n=8), and alopecia totalis/universalis scalp (n=8). RNA came from the PAXgene miRNA kit for fixed scalp, the miRNeasy kit for PBMCs, and the RNeasy kit for mouse skin. Amplification of TCRbeta CDR3 regions was done by immunoSEQ multiplex PCR using 35 Vbeta forward primers and 13 Jbeta reverse primers.

The time point label here, explained by the study, means: more than three weeks on oral tofacitinib. The treatment or condition label here, explained by the study, means: oral pan-JAK inhibitor, 5-10 mg twice daily. Lesional scalp punch biopsies and peripheral blood were obtained from alopecia areata patients. After PBMCs were isolated by density centrifugation and stained for CD3, CD4 and CD8, a FACSAria was used to sort CD4+ and CD8+ T cells. The CDR3, from cysteine to phenylalanine, totals 13 residues. Only the CDR3 part of the read is kept: 39 bases, read in frame from the first base. The germline V gene (reference sequence) yields SSHAT for CDR1 and FNYEAQ for CDR2. The library was generated by the immunoSEQ multiplex PCR assay. RNA was extracted from all samples and reverse transcribed into cDNA as template for TCR sequencing. First-strand cDNA was synthesized using SuperScript III with a 2:1 mix of oligo-dT and random hexamers. A synthetic immune receptor repertoire was used to gauge amplification bias, and whatever bias remained was removed computationally. The authors processed their data as follows. Raw reads were preprocessed to remove errors, and CDR3 was defined according to IMGT conventions as the region from the conserved cysteine to phenylalanine. Clonality was computed by normalizing Shannon entropy by log2 of the number of productive unique TCRs and subtracting the result from 1. Whether each scalp clone was CD4 or CD8 was inferred by checking scalp TCRbeta sequences against the CD4 and CD8 repertoires from sorted blood. TCRdb's version of the immuneACCESS table is confined to in-frame rearrangements and falls short of the full clone set. An unresolved V gene accounts for under half of the shortfall where checked; the remainder is of unknown origin. V and J calls and clone size are copied from that table; D and trimming were computed from the DNA. The table for this sample lists fewer than 250,000 clones; over 60% of them were counted only once. Of the sample, about 4% is held by the ten largest clones.

What the authors observed across the whole study: During tofacitinib treatment, many expanded lesional clones remained in scalp and blood, and this persistence may partly explain relapse after treatment is stopped. Compared with normal scalp, lesional scalp, particularly in alopecia totalis/universalis, had higher clonality and more expanded CD8+ clones, which suggests antigenic drive. Tofacitinib significantly lowered scalp clonality and the number of expanded CD8+ clones among the top 100 scalp clones. Shared TCR sequences between patients were less evident than in mice, which may be partly attributable to HLA diversity in the patient population. Because the treated cohort was small and had just a single nonresponder, larger studies are needed to establish links between baseline CD8+ expansion and response. Unlike mouse skin, where gammadelta T cells dominate, normal human skin contains resident alphabeta T cells that get sequenced too, which complicates analysis of the scalp TCR repertoire.

As for this clone: No cognate antigen has been identified for it. The germline gene is not matched at one end of the junction; a read error may be the cause.

The chain employs TRBV7-7 and TRBJ2-5; the D gene is perhaps TRBD2, from 6 matching bases. This clonotype originated in a human donor with alopecia areata. The sequencing here drew on CD4+ T cells sorted from blood, taken at week 4, from a patient treated with tofacitinib. The CDR3: CASSLAAGETQYF. The nucleotides read TGTGCTAGCAGCTTAGCGGCCGGAGAGACCCAGTACTTC.